This TCR beta chain was sequenced during a study of blood T cell repertoires in COVID-19. Study context: The study drew acute and convalescent COVID-19 samples from the United States, Italy and Spain. PBMCs, B-cell-depleted T cells, or T cells were the source of the cDNA or gDNA that made up the material.

How the authors handled the data: Cell counts per sample came from amplifying reference gene primers. TCRdb keeps only in-frame clones here, not all; method: immunoSEQ multiplex PCR. The V and J calls and clone size come from that table; D and trimming were worked out from the DNA. The data contain 30,000 to 50,000 clones, approximately 93% of them singletons. The sequenced material came from peripheral blood. This clonotype was obtained from a human donor with active COVID-19. The donor label of this sample is uncertain.

CDR3 residues: CASSFRGQPEAFF. The CDR3 bases are TGTGCCAGCAGCTTTAGGGGACAACCAGAAGCTTTCTTT. J is TRBJ1-1 and V is TRBV5-4; the D gene is possibly TRBD1 (6 bases). Germline CDR1 SGHNT, CDR2 YYREEE (reference sequence). With 2 bases removed from V and 8 bases from J, the gap between germline ends came to 13 bases. The CDR3 has 13 amino acids.